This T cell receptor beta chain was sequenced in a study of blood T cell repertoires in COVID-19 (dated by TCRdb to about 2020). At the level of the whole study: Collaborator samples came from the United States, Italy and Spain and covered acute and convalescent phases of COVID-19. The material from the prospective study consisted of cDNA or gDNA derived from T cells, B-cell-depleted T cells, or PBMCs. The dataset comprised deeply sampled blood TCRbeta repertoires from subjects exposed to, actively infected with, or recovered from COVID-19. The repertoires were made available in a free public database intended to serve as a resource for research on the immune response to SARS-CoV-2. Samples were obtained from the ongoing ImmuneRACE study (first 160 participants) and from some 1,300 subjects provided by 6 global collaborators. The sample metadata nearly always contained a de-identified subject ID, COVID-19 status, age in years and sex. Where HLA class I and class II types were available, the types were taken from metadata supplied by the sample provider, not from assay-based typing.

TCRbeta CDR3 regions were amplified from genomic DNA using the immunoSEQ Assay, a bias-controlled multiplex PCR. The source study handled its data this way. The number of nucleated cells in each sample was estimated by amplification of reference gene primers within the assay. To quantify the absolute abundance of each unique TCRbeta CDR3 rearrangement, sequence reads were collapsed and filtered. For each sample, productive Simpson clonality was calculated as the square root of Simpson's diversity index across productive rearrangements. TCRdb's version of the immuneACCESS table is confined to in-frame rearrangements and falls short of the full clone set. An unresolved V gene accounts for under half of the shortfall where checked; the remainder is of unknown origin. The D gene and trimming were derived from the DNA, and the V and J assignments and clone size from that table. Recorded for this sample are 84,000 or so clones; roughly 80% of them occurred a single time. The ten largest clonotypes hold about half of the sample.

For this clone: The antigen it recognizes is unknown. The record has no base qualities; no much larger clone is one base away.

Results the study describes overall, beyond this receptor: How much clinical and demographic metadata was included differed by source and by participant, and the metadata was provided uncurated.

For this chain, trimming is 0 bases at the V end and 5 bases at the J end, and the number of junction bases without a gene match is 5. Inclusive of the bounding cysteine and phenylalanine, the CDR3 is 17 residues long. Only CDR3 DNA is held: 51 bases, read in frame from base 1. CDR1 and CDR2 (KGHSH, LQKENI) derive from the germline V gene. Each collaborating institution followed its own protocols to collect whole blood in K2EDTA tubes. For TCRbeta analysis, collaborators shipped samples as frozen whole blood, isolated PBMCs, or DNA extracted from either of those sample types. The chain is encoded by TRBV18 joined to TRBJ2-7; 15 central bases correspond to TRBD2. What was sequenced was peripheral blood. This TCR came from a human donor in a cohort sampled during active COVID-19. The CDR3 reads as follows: CASSPPGLAGGPHEQYF. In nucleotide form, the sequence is TGTGCCAGCTCACCACCGGGACTAGCGGGAGGCCCGCACGAGCAGTACTTC.